This T cell receptor (beta chain) was identified in a study of cytotoxic CD8 clonotypes in ibrutinib-treated CLL. With V trimmed by 5 bases and J by 6 bases, 6 bases remained unmatched. The germline V gene encodes CDR1 SGHDT and CDR2 YYEEEE. The CDR3 has 13 residues. Libraries were prepared by immunoSEQ multiplex PCR; TCRdb keeps only in-frame clonotypes and omits some of them. Altogether fewer than 35,000 clones are present, approximately 69% being singletons, with the ten largest covering 25% to 35%. This specimen consisted of PBMCs, obtained before ibrutinib treatment. This chain uses TRBV5-6 with TRBJ2-3; 7 bases map to TRBD2. The receptor's source is a human donor with chronic lymphocytic leukemia. CDR3 sequence (DNA): TGTGCCAGCAGTTGGACTAGTGAGGATACGCAGTATTTT. This translates into CASSWTSEDTQYF. Variable domain in full (rest from reference TRBV5-6 and TRBJ2-3): DAGVTQSPTHLIKTRGQQVTLRCSPKSGHDTVSWYQQALGQGPQFIFQYYEEEERQRGNFPDRFSGHQFPNYSSELNVNALLLGDSALYLCASSWTSEDTQYFGPGTRLTVL.